What follows are 30 T cell receptor beta chains derived from one specimen sequenced in a study of control samples from healthy donors and cancer patients. Data came from immunoSEQ multiplex PCR; TCRdb stores just in-frame clones and leaves some out. Among around 9,000 clones listed, roughly nine tenths were seen once. The sample taken for sequencing was PBMCs. The receptors were sampled from a man aged 55 to 70 with colorectal cancer.

The chain recombines TRBV9 with TRBJ2-3; a possible D gene is TRBD1 (5 bases). V was pared by 2 bases and J by 4 bases, with 11 bases between. The CDR3 extends over 14 amino acids. In germline, CDR1 is SGDLS, CDR2 YYNGEE. CDR3 region: CASSVSGSPDTQYF. CDR3 nucleotides: TGTGCCAGCAGCGTTTCAGGGTCGCCAGATACGCAGTATTTT.

V and J are TRBV5-4 and TRBJ2-7, with D perhaps matching TRBD1 or TRBD2 (5 bases each). V lost 4 bases to trimming and J lost 4 bases, with 15 bases between them. The CDR3 contains 14 residues. CDR1 and CDR2 (germline): SGHNT, YYREEE (reference sequence). The CDR3 reads CASSRGATDYEQYF. In nucleotides, the CDR3 is TGTGCCAGCAGCCGAGGGGCGACGGATTACGAGCAGTACTTC. Complete variable domain (other parts from reference TRBV5-4 and TRBJ2-7): ETGVTQSPTHLIKTRGQQVTLRCSSQSGHNTVSWYQQALGQGPQFIFQYYREEENGRGNFPPRFSGLQFPNYSSELNVNALELDDSALYLCASSRGATDYEQYFGPGTRLTVT.

The gene calls are TRBV7-8 and TRBJ2-7, with D hard to call. V was shortened by 0 bases and J by 0 bases, with 6 bases between the two germline ends. Germline CDR1 and CDR2: SGHVS and FQNEAQ. The CDR3 length is 14 residues. The CDR3 nucleotides read TGTGCCAGCAGCTTAGCGACTCGCTCCTACGAGCAGTACTTC. Its translation is CASSLATRSYEQYF. Variable domain in full (rest from reference TRBV7-8 and TRBJ2-7): GAGVSQSPRYKVAKRGQDVALRCDPISGHVSLFWYQQALGQGPEFLTYFQNEAQLDKSGLPSDRFFAERPEGSVSTLKIQRTQQEDSAVYLCASSLATRSYEQYFGPGTRLTVT.

This chain links TRBV27 with TRBJ1-2; D is unresolved. V was trimmed by 4 bases and J by 4 bases, leaving 13 bases between them. CDR1 is MNHEY and CDR2 is SMNVEV in the germline V gene (reference sequence). The CDR3 totals 14 residues. This chain's CDR3 is CASSSPGSVYGYTF. The CDR3, as DNA: TGTGCCAGCAGTTCCCCCGGGTCGGTCTATGGCTACACCTTC.

The V gene is TRBV6-5, the J gene TRBJ1-2; D unresolved. Trimming left V 5 bases short and J 3 bases short, with 13 bases between. This CDR3 region has 14 residues. The germline gives CDR1 MNHEY, CDR2 SVGAGI. In DNA, the CDR3 is TGTGCCAGCAGTAAACGGAGTACGGACTATGGCTACACCTTC. This codes for CASSKRSTDYGYTF.

CDR3 loop: CASSSGPGGNTEAFF. DNA for the CDR3: TGTGCCAGCAGCTCAGGACCGGGAGGGAACACTGAAGCTTTCTTT. The chain uses TRBV7-9 and TRBJ1-1; no definite D call. Germline assignment: CDR1 SEHNR and CDR2 FQNEAQ (reference sequence). The V end was cut by 4 bases, the J end by 1 base, with 13 bases between. The CDR3 is made up of 15 amino acids.

This rearrangement joins TRBV2 to TRBJ2-7; D not resolved. Trimming stripped 0 bases from V and 6 bases from J, with 3 bases between. Germline values: CDR1 SNHLY, CDR2 FYNNEI. This CDR3 region has 11 residues. The CDR3 nucleotides are TGTGCCAGCAGTGAAGCGGGCGAGCAGTACTTC. Amino acid sequence: CASSEAGEQYF.

This clone was seen once. The CDR3 loop reads CASSQYRGEQYF. CDR3 DNA: TGCGCCAGCAGCCAATACAGGGGGGAGCAGTACTTC. V usage is TRBV4-3 and J usage is TRBJ2-7, with 8 bases fitting TRBD1. Germline CDR1 and CDR2: LGHNA and YSLEER. Trimming removed 2 bases from V and 7 bases from J; junction bases left unmatched: 1. This CDR3 has 12 residues.

The chain is built from TRBV5-4 and TRBJ1-5; D gene uncertain. The CDR3 consists of 12 residues. Trimming stripped 1 base from V and 5 bases from J, with 4 bases between. CDR1 SGHNT and CDR2 YYREEE come from the germline V gene (reference sequence). CDR3 sequence (DNA): TGTGCCAGCAGCTTGCCCGATCAGCCCCAGCATTTT. It specifies CASSLPDQPQHF. The full variable domain, rest sourced from reference TRBV5-4 and TRBJ1-5, is ETGVTQSPTHLIKTRGQQVTLRCSSQSGHNTVSWYQQALGQGPQFIFQYYREEENGRGNFPPRFSGLQFPNYSSELNVNALELDDSALYLCASSLPDQPQHFGDGTRLSIL.

V is TRBV18 and J is TRBJ2-7; 9 nucleotides line up with TRBD1. V was clipped by 2 bases and J by 0 bases; unmatched bases: 5. Germline CDR1 KGHSH, CDR2 LQKENI. This CDR3 comprises 16 residues. The CDR3 spells CASSPSPGQGSYEQYF. Here the CDR3 DNA reads TGTGCCAGCTCACCATCGCCGGGACAGGGCTCCTACGAGCAGTACTTC.

This clone is deemed medium-sized (0.01 to 0.1%). The chain employs TRBV5-1 and TRBJ1-1, with D unresolved. Between the trimmed V and J ends, which lost 6 bases and 3 bases, there was a span of 24 bases. The CDR3 runs to 17 residues. Germline V gives CDR1 SGHRS, CDR2 YFSETQ. The CDR3 here is CASTQTGSFREDTEAFF. The CDR3 DNA sequence: TGCGCCAGCACCCAGACGGGATCCTTCCGGGAGGACACTGAAGCTTTCTTT.

This chain uses TRBV27 with TRBJ2-1; D gene uncertain. The CDR3 consists of 16 residues. Germline CDR1 and CDR2: MNHEY and SMNVEV (reference sequence). Trimming left V 6 bases short and J 9 bases short, with 24 bases between. CDR3 nucleotides: TGTGCCAGCAGCCCGCTTGTCGGCTGGATGGTCATTGAGCAGTTCTTC. Its protein product is CASSPLVGWMVIEQFF.

The genes are TRBV6-5 and TRBJ1-1; D is ambiguous. Germline V lookup: CDR1 MNHEY, CDR2 SVGAGI. The CDR3 has 14 amino acids. V was shortened by 7 bases and J by 2 bases, with 14 bases between the two germline ends. The CDR3 loop is CASTPISPNTEAFF. The DNA of the CDR3 is TGTGCCAGCACTCCTATATCCCCCAACACTGAAGCTTTCTTT.

The chain uses TRBV5-8 and TRBJ1-5, with D possibly matching TRBD1 (6 bases). With 4 bases removed from V and 4 bases from J, the gap between germline ends came to 21 bases. Germline values: CDR1 SGHTS, CDR2 YDEGEE. The CDR3 contains 17 residues. CDR3 nucleotides: TGTGCCAGCAGCCCCCGTGTCAGGGGTAGGAAAAATCAGCCCCAGCATTTT. Its protein product is CASSPRVRGRKNQPQHF.

V usage is TRBV7-9 and J usage is TRBJ2-1, with D unclear. The germline gives CDR1 SEHNR, CDR2 FQNEAQ (reference sequence). V lost 0 bases, J lost 9 bases, and 3 bases lay in between. The length of the CDR3 is 11 residues. CDR3: CASSLAGEQFF. The CDR3 DNA follows: TGTGCCAGCAGCTTAGCCGGTGAGCAGTTCTTC.

J is TRBJ1-2 and V is TRBV27; no firm D call. The CDR3 contains 14 residues. The ends were cut back, 5 bases at V and 8 bases at J, with 18 bases in the middle. CDR1 and CDR2 from the germline V gene are MNHEY and SMNVEV (reference sequence). CDR3 residues: CASSKIDTSSGYTF. For the CDR3, the DNA is TGTGCCAGCAGTAAAATAGACACGTCTTCAGGCTACACCTTC.

This chain links TRBV6-6 with TRBJ1-3, with a possible D match to TRBD1 (5 bases). The CDR3 totals 14 residues. CDR1 is MNHNY, CDR2 SVGAGI, per germline (reference sequence). Trimming removed 8 bases at V and 5 bases at J, with 16 bases between. This chain's CDR3 is CASGRALLRNTIYF. CDR3 in DNA: TGTGCCAGCGGCAGGGCTCTGTTGAGAAACACCATATATTTT.

The chain couples TRBV6-1 to TRBJ1-6; the match to TRBD1 covers 9 bases. The length of the CDR3 is 18 residues. Germline values: CDR1 MNHNS, CDR2 SASEGT. V lost 4 bases to trimming and J lost 7 bases; unmatched junction nucleotides: 14. CDR3 residues: CASSASPGQGSWNSPLHF. DNA of the CDR3: TGTGCCAGCAGTGCCTCCCCGGGACAGGGATCTTGGAATTCACCCCTCCACTTT.

CDR3 sequence: CALSGQRGGSSTDTQYF. The CDR3 nucleotides read TGTGCCCTCAGCGGTCAGCGGGGGGGATCTAGCACAGATACGCAGTATTTT. The genes are TRBV2 and TRBJ2-3; TRBD2 agrees at 10 bases. Germline V CDR1 and CDR2: SNHLY, FYNNEI. This CDR3 contains 17 residues. Trimming removed 11 bases from V and 0 bases from J; junction bases left unmatched: 14. Full variable domain (remainder filled in from reference TRBV2 and TRBJ2-3): EPEVTQTPSHQVTQMGQEVILRCVPISNHLYFYWYRQILGQKVEFLVSFYNNEISEKSEIFDDQFSVERPDGSNFTLKIRSTKLEDSAMYFCALSGQRGGSSTDTQYFGPGTRLTVL.

The genes are TRBV29-1 and TRBJ2-3; 7 nucleotides match TRBD1. The ends lost 8 bases at V and 0 bases at J; junction bases unmatched: 5. CDR3 length: 13 residues. Looked up from germline, CDR1 is SQVTM and CDR2 is ANQGSEA. In DNA, the CDR3 is TGCAGCACCGACAGGGTTAGCACAGATACGCAGTATTTT. Protein: CSTDRVSTDTQYF.

This clone has a single count. A junction boundary mismatches the germline segment, possibly from a read error. V is TRBV19 and J is TRBJ1-1; D is ambiguous. Germline assignment: CDR1 LNHDA and CDR2 SQIVND (reference sequence). CDR3 length: 14 residues. CDR3 in amino acids: CASSIQNSPLKLIF. The CDR3 nucleotides read TGTGCCAGTAGTATACAGAATAGTCCACTGAAGCTTATCTTT.

V gene TRBV12-3 or TRBV12-4 combines with J gene TRBJ2-2; 7 positions match TRBD1. CDR3 length equals 13 residues. V gave up 7 bases and J gave up 12 bases; unmatched junction bases: 11. The CDR3 sequence: CASISQGQRKLFF. The CDR3 bases are TGTGCCAGCATTTCCCAGGGACAGCGGAAGCTGTTTTTT.

The V and J genes are TRBV7-2 and TRBJ1-5, with TRBD1 matching over 7 bases. This CDR3 has 14 amino acids. The germline V gene encodes CDR1 SGHTA and CDR2 FQGNSA. Unmatched junction bases numbered 8, after V lost 7 bases and J lost 5 bases. The CDR3 DNA reads TGTGCCAGCACCTCACGACAGGGAGATCAGCCCCAGCATTTT. It yields the protein CASTSRQGDQPQHF. The variable domain in full, completed from reference TRBV7-2 and TRBJ1-5, reads GAGVSQSPSNKVTEKGKDVELRCDPISGHTALYWYRQSLGQGLEFLIYFQGNSAPDKSGLPSDRFSAERTGGSVSTLTIQRTQQEDSAVYLCASTSRQGDQPQHFGDGTRLSIL.

CDR3 coding DNA: TGTGCCAGCAGTGCCCCCCGCGGGGGGGCCCCCAGTGAGCAGTTCTTC. It specifies CASSAPRGGAPSEQFF. The V gene is TRBV6-1, the J gene TRBJ2-1, with TRBD2 matching 9 bases. V lost 4 bases, J lost 9 bases, and 13 bases stayed unmatched. CDR1 MNHNS and CDR2 SASEGT come from the germline V gene. The CDR3 has 16 amino acids.

This chain links TRBV10-3 with TRBJ2-7; no reliable D call. CDR3 size: 14 residues. Trimming pared 0 bases from V and 0 bases from J, leaving 6 bases between. CDR1 is ENHRY, CDR2 SYGVKD, per germline. In nucleotides, the CDR3 is TGTGCCATCAGTGAGTCTCGGTTCTCCTACGAGCAGTACTTC. It is translated as CAISESRFSYEQYF.

This chain links TRBV19 with TRBJ1-1; D not resolved. Trimming removed 2 bases from V and 0 bases from J, with 7 bases in between. This CDR3 comprises 14 residues. Germline loops: CDR1 LNHDA, CDR2 SQIVND (reference sequence). CDR3 nucleotide sequence: TGTGCCAGTAGTATACGTCTCCTGAACACTGAAGCTTTCTTT. Residues: CASSIRLLNTEAFF.

The CDR3 loop is CASSSPRRGYGYTF. CDR3 nucleotides: TGTGCCAGCAGCTCTCCTAGGCGGGGTTACGGCTACACCTTC. The V and J genes are TRBV11-2 and TRBJ1-2; D uncertain. From germline, CDR1 is SGHAT and CDR2 FQNNGV. Trimming pared 4 bases from V and 8 bases from J, leaving 17 bases between. The CDR3 covers 14 residues. Full variable domain (remainder filled in from reference TRBV11-2 and TRBJ1-2): EAGVAQSPRYKIIEKRQSVAFWCNPISGHATLYWYQQILGQGPKLLIQFQNNGVVDDSQLPKDRFSAERLKGVDSTLKIQPAKLEDSAVYLCASSSPRRGYGYTFGSGTRLTVV.

This rearrangement joins TRBV28 to TRBJ2-1; the match to TRBD2 covers 8 bases. The length of the CDR3 is 16 residues. The germline CDR1 and CDR2 sequences are MDHEN and SYDVKM. J lost 7 bases, V lost 5 bases, and 13 bases had no gene match. CDR3 DNA: TGTGCCAGCAGTACCCCAGCGGGGGCCAGAGGGAATGAGCAGTTCTTC. It yields the protein CASSTPAGARGNEQFF. The complete variable domain, with remaining parts taken from reference TRBV28 and TRBJ2-1, reads DVKVTQSSRYLVKRTGEKVFLECVQDMDHENMFWYRQDPGLGLRLIYFSYDVKMKEKGDIPEGYSVSREKKERFSLILESASTNQTSMYLCASSTPAGARGNEQFFGPGTRLTVL.

The gene calls are TRBV27 and TRBJ1-6, with D unclear. CDR3 length equals 13 residues. Per the germline V gene, CDR1 is MNHEY and CDR2 is SMNVEV (reference sequence). V was clipped by 6 bases and J by 7 bases, with 10 bases between them. The CDR3 reads CASSLGRNSPLHF. CDR3 DNA sequence: TGTGCCAGCAGCCTCGGCAGAAATTCACCCCTCCACTTT.

The chain is built from TRBV28 and TRBJ1-1; D unclear. In germline, CDR1 is MDHEN, CDR2 SYDVKM. The CDR3 loop spans 14 amino acids. Trimming cost V 3 bases and J 4 bases, with 12 bases left between them. Here the CDR3 reads CASSFTGFFTEAFF. The DNA of the CDR3 is TGTGCCAGCAGTTTTACCGGGTTTTTCACTGAAGCTTTCTTT.